The 2 T cell receptor beta chains listed next were all sequenced from one sample in a study of beta chain features in type 1 diabetes. The sequenced template was cDNA made from the entire isolated RNA. Libraries were prepared by immunoSEQ multiplex PCR; TCRdb keeps only in-frame clonotypes and omits some of them. The table shows approximately 340,000 clones, with over 13% occurring only once. Sequencing was done on a sample of naive CD4+ T cells from blood. These receptors were obtained from a woman younger than 30 in good health.

J is TRBJ2-2 and V is TRBV30, with 10 bases fitting TRBD2. With V trimmed by 8 bases and J by 6 bases, 12 bases remained unmatched. Per the germline V gene, CDR1 is GTSNPN and CDR2 is SVGIG (reference sequence). The CDR3 length is 15 residues. CDR3 DNA sequence: TGTGCCCACATAGCGGGAGGATATTCGCCCGGGGAGCTGTTTTTT. It codes for CAHIAGGYSPGELFF.

There are a few counts of this clone. The J gene is TRBJ2-4, the V gene TRBV23-1, with a weak D call TRBD1 (6 bases). TRBV23-1 is assigned to the ORF class and has an uncertain function. This CDR3 has 16 amino acids. The ends were cut back, 0 bases at V and 0 bases at J, with 9 bases in the middle. The CDR3 reads CASSQSTQGAKNIQYF. The CDR3 coding sequence is TGCGCCAGCAGTCAATCGACACAGGGAGCCAAAAACATTCAGTACTTC.